The T cell receptor beta chain described here comes from a study of control samples from healthy donors and cancer patients (dated by TCRdb to the early 2020s). The library was prepared using the immunoSEQ multiplex PCR assay. TCRdb re-hosts the immuneACCESS table, in-frame sequences only. Its copies lack some clones; in the studies checked, an unresolved V gene accounts for under half of them, and the cause for the rest is not known. The sample includes tens of thousands of clones, with roughly 87% observed a single time. Over 3.5% of the sample comes from the top ten. To note about this clone: Its specific antigen is unknown. No base quality information exists; no much larger clone differs at one position.

Measured from the cysteine to the phenylalanine, the CDR3 is 13 residues long. The kept DNA is CDR3 alone, 39 bases in frame from the first base. Relative to germline, V is 2 bases shorter and J is 3 bases shorter, with 8 bases between their ends. CDR1 and CDR2 were assigned from the germline V gene (reference sequence) as MNHEY and SMNVEV. This clonotype was sampled from a woman aged 50 to 60 in good health. The specimen sequenced was blood. Recombination connected TRBV27 to TRBJ2-7, with no reliable assignment of the D segment. The CDR3 has the sequence CASSLAKGYEQYF. The bases are TGTGCCAGCAGTTTAGCTAAGGGCTACGAGCAGTACTTC.